This T cell receptor (beta chain) was recovered during a study of T cells in localized non-small cell lung cancer. The CDR3 is 16 amino acids. V lost 5 bases and J lost 1, with 16 bases in between. Germline CDR1 SGHNT, CDR2 YENEEA. Profiled with immunoSEQ multiplex PCR; TCRdb holds only in-frame clones, not every one. This sample yields several thousand clones, of which around 56% are seen a single time; 8% belongs to the top ten. This clone came up a few times. The receptor's source is a male donor older than 55 with stage I squamous cell lung carcinoma. This chain links TRBV11-3 with TRBJ2-3; D possibly corresponds to TRBD1 (6 bases). The sequencing used lymph node tissue, collected before any cancer treatment. The CDR3 sequence is CASSPGGQGRTDTQYF. CDR3 bases: TGTGCCAGCAGCCCGGGTGGGCAGGGGCGCACAGATACGCAGTATTTT.